Here is one TCR beta chain with its context. The data originate from a study of cytomegalovirus exposure and HLA in healthy donors. The primer mix had 60 Vbeta and 13 Jbeta primers. Profiled with immunoSEQ multiplex PCR; TCRdb holds only in-frame clones, not every one. In the table there are just over 150,000 clones, about 80% of which are singletons. This clonotype originated in a female donor in good health and CMV-seronegative. The specimen sequenced was PBMCs.

The CDR3 protein is CAISVGTGRTYEQYF. CDR3 in DNA: TGTGCCATCAGTGTTGGGACAGGGCGAACCTACGAGCAGTACTTC. This sequence joins TRBV10-3 and TRBJ2-7; TRBD1 aligns across 9 bases. The CDR3 has 15 amino acids. J lost 2 bases, V lost 4 bases, and 6 bases had no gene match. The germline V gene encodes CDR1 ENHRY and CDR2 SYGVKD.